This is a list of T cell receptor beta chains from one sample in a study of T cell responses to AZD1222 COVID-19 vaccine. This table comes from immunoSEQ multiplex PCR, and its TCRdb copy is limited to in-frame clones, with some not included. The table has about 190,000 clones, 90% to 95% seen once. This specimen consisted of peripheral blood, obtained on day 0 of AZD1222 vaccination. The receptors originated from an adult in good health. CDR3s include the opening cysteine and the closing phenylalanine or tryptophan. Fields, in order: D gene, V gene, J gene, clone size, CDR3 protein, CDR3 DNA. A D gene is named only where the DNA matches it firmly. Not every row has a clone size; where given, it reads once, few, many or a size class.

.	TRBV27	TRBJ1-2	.	CASSLFYGYTF	TGTGCCAGCAGTTTATTCTATGGCTACACCTTC
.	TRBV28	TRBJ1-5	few	CASSPPGGRWGQPQHF	TGTGCCAGCAGTCCCCCCGGGGGCCGGTGGGGTCAGCCCCAGCATTTT
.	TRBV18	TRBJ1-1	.	CASSPQGPNTEAFF	TGTGCCAGCTCACCACAGGGTCCGAACACTGAAGCTTTCTTT
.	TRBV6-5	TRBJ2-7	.	CASSYSISPQYEQYF	TGTGCCAGCAGTTACTCGATATCGCCCCAGTACGAGCAGTACTTC
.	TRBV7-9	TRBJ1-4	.	CASRAGGEKLFF	TGTGCCAGCAGGGCTGGTGGAGAAAAACTGTTTTTT
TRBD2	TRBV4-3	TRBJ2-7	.	CASSQEASGIPPGEQYF	TGCGCCAGCAGCCAAGAAGCGAGCGGGATTCCCCCGGGGGAGCAGTACTTC
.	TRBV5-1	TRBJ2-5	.	CASSLVVASGGKETQYF	TGCGCCAGCAGCTTGGTCGTTGCTAGTGGGGGAAAAGAGACCCAGTACTTC
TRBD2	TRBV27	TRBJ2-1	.	CASSSLAGGPNEQFF	TGTGCCAGCAGTTCTCTAGCGGGAGGGCCGAATGAGCAGTTCTTC
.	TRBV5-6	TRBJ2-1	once	CASSLAGNENNEQFF	TGTGCCAGCAGCTTGGCGGGAAACGAAAACAATGAGCAGTTCTTC
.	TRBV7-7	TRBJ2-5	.	CASSLRFSVQETQYF	TGTGCTAGCAGCTTACGTTTTTCGGTTCAAGAGACCCAGTACTTC
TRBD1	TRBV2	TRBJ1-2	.	CASSVGQGEFGYTF	TGTGCCAGCAGTGTGGGACAGGGGGAGTTCGGCTACACCTTC
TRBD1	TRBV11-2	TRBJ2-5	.	CASSKTGGLETQYF	TGTGCCAGCAGCAAGACAGGGGGCTTAGAGACCCAGTACTTC
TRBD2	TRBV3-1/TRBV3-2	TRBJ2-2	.	CASSRRTSGSPGELFF	TGTGCCAGCAGCCGTCGGACTAGCGGGAGTCCCGGGGAGCTGTTTTTT
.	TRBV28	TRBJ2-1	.	CASSEGGNNEQFF	TGTGCCAGCAGTGAGGGCGGAAACAATGAGCAGTTCTTC
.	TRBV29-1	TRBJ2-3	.	CSVGTGQYF	TGCAGCGTCGGGACCGGGCAGTATTTT
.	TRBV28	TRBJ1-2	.	CASIQQFTNYGYTF	TGTGCCAGCATTCAACAGTTTACTAACTATGGCTACACCTTC
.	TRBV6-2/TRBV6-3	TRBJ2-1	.	CASSYDSNEQFF	TGTGCCAGCAGTTACGACAGCAATGAGCAGTTCTTC
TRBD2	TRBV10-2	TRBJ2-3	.	CASSPAGGLDTQYF	TGCGCCAGCTCCCCAGCGGGAGGATTGGATACGCAGTATTTT
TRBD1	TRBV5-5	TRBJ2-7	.	CASSRGTGVYEQYF	TGTGCCAGCAGCCGGGGGACAGGGGTGTACGAGCAGTACTTC
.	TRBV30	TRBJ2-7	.	CAWSGGSDYEQYF	TGTGCCTGGAGTGGGGGTAGCGACTACGAGCAGTACTTC
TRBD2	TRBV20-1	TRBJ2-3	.	CSASLAGSTDTQYF	TGCAGTGCTAGTCTAGCGGGCAGCACAGATACGCAGTATTTT
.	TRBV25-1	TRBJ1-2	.	CASSNPRGGNYGYTF	TGTGCCAGCAGTAATCCAAGGGGGGGGAACTATGGCTACACCTTC
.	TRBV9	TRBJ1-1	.	CASSVVPDGRNTEAFF	TGTGCCAGCAGCGTAGTACCCGACGGTCGGAACACTGAAGCTTTCTTT
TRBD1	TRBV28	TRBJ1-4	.	CASSKGRGWDEKLFF	TGTGCCAGCAGTAAGGGCAGGGGGTGGGATGAAAAACTGTTTTTT
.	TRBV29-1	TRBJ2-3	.	CSVEDLRVSTDTQYF	TGCAGCGTTGAAGATCTTCGGGTTAGCACAGATACGCAGTATTTT
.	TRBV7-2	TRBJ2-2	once	CALSAQNTGELFF	TGTGCCCTTTCAGCCCAGAACACCGGGGAGCTGTTTTTT
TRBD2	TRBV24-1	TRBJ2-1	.	CATSDLNDSGSVNEQFF	TGTGCCACCAGTGATTTAAACGATAGCGGGAGTGTTAATGAGCAGTTCTTC
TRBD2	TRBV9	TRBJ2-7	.	CASSEGLAGDYEQYF	TGTGCCAGCAGCGAGGGACTAGCGGGCGACTACGAGCAGTACTTC
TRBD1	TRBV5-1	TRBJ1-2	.	CASSLRQGGGGFYGYTF	TGCGCCAGCAGCTTGAGACAGGGGGGTGGCGGTTTCTATGGCTACACCTTC
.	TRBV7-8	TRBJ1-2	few	CASSLGLTFYGYTF	TGTGCCAGCAGCTTAGGTCTCACCTTCTATGGCTACACCTTC